This TCR beta chain was sequenced for a study of monozygotic twins with inflammatory bowel disease. Study observations and caveats: Especially where disease activity was present, IBD patients had fewer clonotypes in common with others than healthy twins did. Differences in immunosuppressive treatment may have been a source of added variability in patient repertoires.

Blood was drawn once per donor, and each sample measured approximately 2.4 ml. On this clonotype itself: Its antigen is as yet unknown.

Following a re-call of the 5' RACE reads, TCRdb has one entry per CDR3 protein and lacks DNA. This sample contains a few hundred thousand distinct CDR3 sequences. The source is a human donor with ulcerative colitis or Crohn's disease, or a healthy co-twin of an affected twin (not recorded which). Sequencing was carried out using blood.

CDR3 protein: CASSTHGKGSGNTIYF. The V gene is TRBV6-5, the J gene TRBJ1-3. The CDR3 contains 16 residues. CDR1 MNHEY and CDR2 SVGAGI come from the germline V gene.